Included here is one T cell receptor beta chain sequence, with context. Its antigen is not yet known. No much larger clonotype is one base removed from it; base qualities were not supplied. The sample is drawn from a study of post-analysis software for immune sequencing data (dated by TCRdb to the mid-2010s). For the wider study: Relapsing-remitting, secondary progressive and progressive-relapsing multiple sclerosis were recorded as disease courses, and subtype annotation was lacking for some patients. Patient repertoires were compared against roughly 10 previously published healthy control repertoires from donors aged about 6 to 26 years. A subset of samples was prepared in parallel using single-end sample barcoding, then pooled and co-amplified after Illumina adapter ligation.

Library generation was performed with PCR. The reads were generated on an Illumina HiSeq 2500. Unique molecular identifiers were incorporated into TCR beta cDNA libraries to reduce PCR and sequencing biases. Per 1 to 10 million input T cells, approximately 500,000 cDNA molecules were obtained, such that each molecule approximated one T cell. Patient libraries were prepared and sequenced with the same protocol used for the earlier healthy control dataset. Within a given batch, samples were prepared together, multiplexed and sequenced on the same HiSeq lane. The source study handled its data this way. Raw barcoded reads were processed with MIGEC, and single-read molecular identifier groups were discarded before consensus assembly and CDR3 extraction. Clonotype tables were post-analysed with VDJtools, normalizing diversity by down-sampling all datasets to the smallest sample size. Repertoire overlap clustering matched CDR3 amino acid but not nucleotide sequences to correct batch-related cross-sample contamination. TCRdb passed the public sequencing reads through fastp at Q25 and MiXCR, retaining productive beta sequences. Here each entry gathers all rows of one CDR3 protein and keeps the most common genes and DNA. TCRdb assigned the V and J calls; the authors' analysis was not used. The sample contains hundreds of thousands of distinct CDR3 sequences, roughly three fifths of them found a single time. The ten largest clones capture over 9% of the sample.

V and J are trimmed by 4 bases and 5 bases, and the gene matches miss 7 bases of the junction. Measured from the cysteine to the phenylalanine, the CDR3 is 15 residues long. Only the CDR3 DNA is retained, 45 bases long and in frame from the first base. For CDR1 and CDR2, the germline V gene lists MGHRA and YSYEKL. TCR beta repertoires were profiled from peripheral blood of some 13 young patients with multiple sclerosis to demonstrate the VDJtools post-analysis software. The patients with multiple sclerosis were children and adolescents between about 6 and 17 years of age. The paper's findings and limits, for the study overall: Direct clustering with F measure revealed strong co-clustering of samples prepared in the same batch, which led to a batch-effect correction. Patients showed significantly higher frequencies than controls for roughly five TRBV segments, among them TRBV5-6, TRBV5-1 and TRBV20-1. The multiple sclerosis patient group was slightly younger than the control group. Compared with controls, multiple sclerosis patients had significantly lower normalized Chao1 diversity, a finding suggesting substantial peripheral T-cell clonal expansion.

This clonotype originated in a girl aged 2-9 years with multiple sclerosis. Sequencing was carried out using blood. The chain is made from TRBV4-1 and TRBJ2-5, with 10 bases aligning to TRBD1. CDR3 region: CASSPGDRGRETQYF. Here is the DNA: TGCGCCAGCAGCCCCGGGGACAGGGGACGGGAGACCCAGTACTTC.